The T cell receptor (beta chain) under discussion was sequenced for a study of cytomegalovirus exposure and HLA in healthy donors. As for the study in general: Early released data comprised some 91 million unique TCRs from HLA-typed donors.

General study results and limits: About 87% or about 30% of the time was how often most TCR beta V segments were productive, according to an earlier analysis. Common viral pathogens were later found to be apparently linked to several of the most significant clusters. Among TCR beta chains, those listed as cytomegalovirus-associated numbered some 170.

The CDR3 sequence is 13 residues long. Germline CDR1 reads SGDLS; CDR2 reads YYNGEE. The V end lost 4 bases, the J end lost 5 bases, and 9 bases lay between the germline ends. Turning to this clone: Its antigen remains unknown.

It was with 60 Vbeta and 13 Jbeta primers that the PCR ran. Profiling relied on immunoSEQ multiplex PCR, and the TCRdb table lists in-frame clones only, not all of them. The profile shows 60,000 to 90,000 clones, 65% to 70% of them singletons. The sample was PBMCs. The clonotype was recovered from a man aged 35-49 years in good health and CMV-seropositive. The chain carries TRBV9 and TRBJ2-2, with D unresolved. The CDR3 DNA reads TGTGCCAGCAGCCCCCTAGTTACCGGGGAGCTGTTTTTT. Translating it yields CASSPLVTGELFF.